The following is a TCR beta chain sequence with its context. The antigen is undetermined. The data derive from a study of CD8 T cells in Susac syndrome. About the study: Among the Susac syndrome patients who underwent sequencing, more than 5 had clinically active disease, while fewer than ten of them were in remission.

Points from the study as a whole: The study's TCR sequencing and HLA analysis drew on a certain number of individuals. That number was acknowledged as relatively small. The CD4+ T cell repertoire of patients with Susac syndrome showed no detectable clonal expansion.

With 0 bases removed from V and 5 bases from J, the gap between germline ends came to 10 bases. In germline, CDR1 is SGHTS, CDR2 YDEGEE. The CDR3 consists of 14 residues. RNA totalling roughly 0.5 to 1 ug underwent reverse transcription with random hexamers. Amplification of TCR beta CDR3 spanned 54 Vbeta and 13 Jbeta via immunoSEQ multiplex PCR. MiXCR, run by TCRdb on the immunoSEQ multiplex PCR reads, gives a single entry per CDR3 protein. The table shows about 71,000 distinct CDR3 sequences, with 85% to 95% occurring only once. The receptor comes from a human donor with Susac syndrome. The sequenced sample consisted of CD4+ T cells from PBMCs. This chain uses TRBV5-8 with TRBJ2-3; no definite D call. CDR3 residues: CASSLAAHRDTQYF. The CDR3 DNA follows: TGTGCCAGCAGCTTGGCCGCCCACCGAGATACGCAGTATTTT. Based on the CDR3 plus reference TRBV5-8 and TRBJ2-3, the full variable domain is EAGVTQSPTHLIKTRGQQATLRCSPISGHTSVYWYQQALGLGLQFLLWYDEGEERNRGNFPPRFSGRQFPNYSSELNVNALELEDSALYLCASSLAAHRDTQYFGPGTRLTVL.